Following are 12 T cell receptor beta chains from one sample sequenced in a study of T cell responses to AZD1222 COVID-19 vaccine. The assay was immunoSEQ multiplex PCR, and TCRdb's table has in-frame clones only and misses some. The table includes around 160,000 clones, around 89% detected once. Sequencing used peripheral blood, obtained on day 0 of AZD1222 vaccination. These receptor sequences come from an adult in good health.

The chain has TRBV7-7 and TRBJ2-1; possibly TRBD2 for D (7 bases). Per germline, CDR1 SSHAT and CDR2 FNYEAQ (reference sequence). The CDR3 sequence is 14 residues long. For the CDR3, the DNA is TGTGCTAGCGAGGGGGGGGCCCTGATCTATGAGCAGTTCTTC. Protein sequence: CASEGGALIYEQFF.

This clone appeared once. V and J are TRBV6-5 and TRBJ2-5; 7 bases fit TRBD2. CDR1 and CDR2 (germline): MNHEY, SVGAGI. V lost 0 bases and J lost 4; bases outside the gene matches: 2. This CDR3 has 14 residues. CDR3 bases: TGTGCCAGCAGTTACTCCCCTAGCGGAGAGACCCAGTACTTC. Protein sequence: CASSYSPSGETQYF.

The chain has TRBV5-1 and TRBJ2-3; 11 bases align to TRBD2. V was clipped by 4 bases and J by 4 bases; unmatched bases: 5. CDR1 and CDR2 from the germline V gene are SGHRS and YFSETQ. The CDR3 contains 15 residues. The CDR3 reads CASSMTSGDPDTQYF. The CDR3 coding sequence is TGCGCCAGCAGCATGACTAGCGGGGACCCAGATACGCAGTATTTT. Using reference TRBV5-1 and TRBJ2-3 for the parts outside the CDR3, the full variable domain is KAGVTQTPRYLIKTRGQQVTLSCSPISGHRSVSWYQQTPGQGLQFLFEYFSETQRNKGNFPGRFSGRQFSNSRSEMNVSTLELGDSALYLCASSMTSGDPDTQYFGPGTRLTVL.

The V gene is TRBV2, the J gene TRBJ1-1; no clear D. CDR1 and CDR2 from the germline V gene are SNHLY and FYNNEI. The CDR3 is 12 residues long. Trimming left V 5 bases short and J 3 bases short, with 7 bases between. The chain's CDR3 is CASSPMDTEAFF. CDR3 coding DNA: TGTGCCAGCAGTCCTATGGACACTGAAGCTTTCTTT.

The chain is built from TRBV6-5 and TRBJ1-2; TRBD1 is a possible D gene (5 bases). The germline V gene has CDR1 MNHEY and CDR2 SVGAGI. The CDR3 is made up of 15 amino acids. The CDR3 nucleotides are TGTGCTCAGCTGGGGCAGCTACTTAGGAACTATGGCTACACCTTC. Translating gives CAQLGQLLRNYGYTF.

CDR3 nucleotide sequence: TGTGCCAGCACCCCCCCGGGGATTCAAAACACCATATATTTT. Its translation: CASTPPGIQNTIYF. The J gene is TRBJ1-3, the V gene TRBV7-2; no firm D call. Trimming pared 7 bases from V and 6 bases from J, leaving 16 bases between. The CDR3 is 14 residues long. CDR1 and CDR2 from the germline V gene are SGHTA and FQGNSA.

V usage is TRBV19 and J usage is TRBJ1-4, with D tentatively TRBD1 (6 bases). Trimming cost V 7 bases and J 7 bases, with 19 bases left between them. This CDR3 has 15 residues. CDR1 is LNHDA, CDR2 SQIVND, per germline (reference sequence). The CDR3 loop reads CASTLRPRGGEKLFF. The DNA for the CDR3 is TGTGCCAGTACCCTAAGGCCCCGAGGGGGTGAAAAACTGTTTTTT.

The J gene is TRBJ2-2, the V gene TRBV28, with D maybe TRBD2 (5 bases). This CDR3 is built from 13 residues. Trimming shortened V by 6 bases and J by 2 bases, and 7 bases separated the two germline ends. CDR1 is MDHEN and CDR2 is SYDVKM in the germline V gene. CDR3 in DNA: TGTGCCAGCAGACCGGGAAACACCGGGGAGCTGTTTTTT. Translated: CASRPGNTGELFF.

This clone was detected once. The V call is TRBV27, the J call TRBJ1-3; TRBD1 matches 8 bases. Germline V CDR1 and CDR2: MNHEY, SMNVEV (reference sequence). This CDR3 has 14 amino acids. V was clipped by 5 bases and J by 4 bases; unmatched bases: 4. CDR3 DNA sequence: TGTGCCAGCAGTCCGTGGACAGGGGGAAACACCATATATTTT. Amino acids: CASSPWTGGNTIYF.

V usage is TRBV2 and J usage is TRBJ1-1; unclear D gene. Germline CDR1 reads SNHLY; CDR2 reads FYNNEI. V was pared by 7 bases and J by 1 base, with 19 bases between. This CDR3 comprises 16 residues. CDR3: CASKRISDGKNTEAFF. CDR3 nucleotide sequence: TGTGCCAGCAAACGTATATCGGACGGTAAGAACACTGAAGCTTTCTTT.

V usage is TRBV7-7 and J usage is TRBJ1-5; D gene uncertain. In germline, CDR1 is SSHAT, CDR2 FNYEAQ (reference sequence). This CDR3 has 13 residues. V lost 1 base to trimming and J lost 7 bases, with 8 bases between them. The CDR3 reads CASSLEEGQPQHF. DNA of the CDR3: TGTGCCAGCAGCTTAGAAGAAGGGCAGCCCCAGCATTTT.

V is TRBV12-3 or TRBV12-4 and J is TRBJ2-3; D gene ambiguous. The CDR3 consists of 13 residues. V was cut by 7 bases and J by 0 bases, with 8 bases left in between. CDR3 bases: TGTGCCAGCACCCAATTCAGCACAGATACGCAGTATTTT. Translation gives CASTQFSTDTQYF.